This is a list of T cell receptor beta chains from one sample in a study of T cell responses to AZD1222 COVID-19 vaccine. Clones were read by immunoSEQ multiplex PCR, and TCRdb kept only the in-frame ones, dropping some. The profile shows 180,000 or so clones, around 89% of them singletons. The sample here was peripheral blood, taken 28 days after the second AZD1222 dose. These receptors were taken from an adult who received the AZD1222 COVID-19 vaccine. The conserved cysteine and the conserved F or W are not part of the CDR3 here. The order of the fields is CDR3 length, D gene, J gene, V gene, CDR3 protein. A D gene is named only where the DNA matches it firmly.

length: 9
D: NA
J: TRBJ1-2
V: TRBV30
CDR3: AWSIGVGYT

length: 12
D: NA
J: TRBJ1-5
V: TRBV28
CDR3: ASSPGLAGQPQH

length: 14
D: TRBD2
J: TRBJ2-2
V: TRBV5-1
CDR3: ASSLAAGVNTGELF

length: 10
D: NA
J: TRBJ1-2
V: TRBV30
CDR3: ACNQGGGGYT

length: 12
D: TRBD1
J: TRBJ2-1
V: TRBV5-4
CDR3: ASSVRTGLNEQF

length: 13
D: NA
J: TRBJ1-5
V: TRBV27
CDR3: ASSADPPPPHPQH

length: 12
D: NA
J: TRBJ1-2
V: TRBV7-2
CDR3: ASSRDGGDYGYT

length: 13
D: NA
J: TRBJ2-3
V: TRBV9
CDR3: ASSVEGRVTDTQY

length: 13
D: NA
J: TRBJ1-1
V: TRBV30
CDR3: AWMMRGHPLREAF

length: 12
D: NA
J: TRBJ2-2
V: TRBV27
CDR3: ASSLITNTGELF

length: 12
D: TRBD1
J: TRBJ1-1
V: TRBV27
CDR3: ASRWGQGNTEAF

length: 11
D: TRBD1
J: TRBJ1-2
V: TRBV29-1
CDR3: SADRGPLDGYT

length: 13
D: NA
J: TRBJ2-1
V: TRBV21-1
CDR3: ASNSGTSGHRSRF

length: 16
D: NA
J: TRBJ1-4
V: TRBV3-1/TRBV3-2
CDR3: ASSQEGRPLPTNEKLF

length: 13
D: NA
J: TRBJ2-1
V: TRBV10-1
CDR3: ASSAVRPSGNEQF

length: 14
D: TRBD1
J: TRBJ2-5
V: TRBV10-1
CDR3: ASSDWTGLIQETQY

length: 10
D: NA
J: TRBJ2-7
V: TRBV12-3/TRBV12-4
CDR3: ASNYLGNEQY

length: 13
D: NA
J: TRBJ1-1
V: TRBV5-4
CDR3: ASSLVRSGGTEAF

length: 12
D: NA
J: TRBJ2-5
V: TRBV30
CDR3: AWRGLAWGETQY

length: 13
D: NA
J: TRBJ1-4
V: TRBV30
CDR3: AWSRRGAGEEKLF

length: 12
D: TRBD2
J: TRBJ2-7
V: TRBV18
CDR3: ASSPPAGDDEQY

length: 11
D: TRBD1
J: TRBJ2-7
V: TRBV10-2
CDR3: ASSPQGWGEQY

length: 16
D: TRBD2
J: TRBJ2-3
V: TRBV24-1
CDR3: ATSDSSGTSGRADTQY

length: 13
D: NA
J: TRBJ2-3
V: TRBV5-5
CDR3: ASSLGGYGTDTQY

length: 8
D: NA
J: TRBJ2-7
V: TRBV20-1
CDR3: SAPDDEQY

length: 12
D: TRBD1
J: TRBJ2-5
V: TRBV5-1
CDR3: ASSSGTGQETQY

length: 14
D: TRBD2
J: TRBJ2-2
V: TRBV9
CDR3: ASSVGGRAGTGELF

length: 9
D: NA
J: TRBJ2-1
V: TRBV20-1
CDR3: SASLWDEQF

length: 12
D: TRBD1
J: TRBJ2-2
V: TRBV30
CDR3: AFTLGQLTGELF

length: 12
D: NA
J: TRBJ2-1
V: TRBV9
CDR3: ASSAGSSYNEQF

length: 11
D: NA
J: TRBJ2-3
V: TRBV27
CDR3: ASSFTGTDTQY

length: 15
D: NA
J: TRBJ2-4
V: TRBV25-1
CDR3: ASSEYLPSLAKNIQY

length: 12
D: NA
J: TRBJ1-1
V: TRBV27
CDR3: ASSLGGSDTEAF

length: 12
D: NA
J: TRBJ1-1
V: TRBV28
CDR3: ASSFVGVNTEAF

length: 15
D: NA
J: TRBJ2-6
V: TRBV5-5
CDR3: ASSLAPTVSGANVLT

length: 11
D: NA
J: TRBJ1-1
V: TRBV14
CDR3: ASSQQWGTEAF

length: 11
D: NA
J: TRBJ1-2
V: TRBV7-6
CDR3: ASSSSRELGYT

length: 13
D: TRBD2
J: TRBJ2-1
V: TRBV28
CDR3: ASSSGTSGRYEQF

length: 10
D: NA
J: TRBJ2-7
V: TRBV30
CDR3: AWTRGTYEQY

length: 15
D: TRBD2
J: TRBJ2-3
V: TRBV19
CDR3: ASSILAGGLRADTQY

length: 14
D: NA
J: TRBJ2-3
V: TRBV7-6
CDR3: ASSLAQGGGTDTQY

length: 13
D: TRBD2
J: TRBJ2-7
V: TRBV7-9
CDR3: ASSYGRTSGYEQY

length: 12
D: NA
J: TRBJ2-1
V: TRBV30
CDR3: AWKRGGGAGEQF

length: 13
D: TRBD1
J: TRBJ2-1
V: TRBV19
CDR3: ASSSTGLLYNEQF

length: 14
D: NA
J: TRBJ2-4
V: TRBV11-2
CDR3: ASSLDRNSASGIQY

length: 10
D: NA
J: TRBJ2-1
V: TRBV12-3/TRBV12-4
CDR3: ASSLRASTQF

length: 12
D: TRBD1
J: TRBJ2-2
V: TRBV9
CDR3: ASSVQRGHGELF

length: 12
D: NA
J: TRBJ2-7
V: TRBV3-1/TRBV3-2
CDR3: ASSQMGGTDEQY

length: 13
D: NA
J: TRBJ2-1
V: TRBV2
CDR3: ASYGLAGQYNEQF

length: 11
D: NA
J: TRBJ2-7
V: TRBV11-2
CDR3: ASSRGQVYEQY

length: 16
D: NA
J: TRBJ2-6
V: TRBV7-2
CDR3: ASSPPRSTGAGANVLT

length: 10
D: TRBD1
J: TRBJ1-1
V: TRBV30
CDR3: AWTSQGSEAF

length: 13
D: NA
J: TRBJ2-1
V: TRBV11-3
CDR3: ASSPTTVSYNEQF

length: 11
D: TRBD1
J: TRBJ2-1
V: TRBV16
CDR3: ASSQGTGNEQF